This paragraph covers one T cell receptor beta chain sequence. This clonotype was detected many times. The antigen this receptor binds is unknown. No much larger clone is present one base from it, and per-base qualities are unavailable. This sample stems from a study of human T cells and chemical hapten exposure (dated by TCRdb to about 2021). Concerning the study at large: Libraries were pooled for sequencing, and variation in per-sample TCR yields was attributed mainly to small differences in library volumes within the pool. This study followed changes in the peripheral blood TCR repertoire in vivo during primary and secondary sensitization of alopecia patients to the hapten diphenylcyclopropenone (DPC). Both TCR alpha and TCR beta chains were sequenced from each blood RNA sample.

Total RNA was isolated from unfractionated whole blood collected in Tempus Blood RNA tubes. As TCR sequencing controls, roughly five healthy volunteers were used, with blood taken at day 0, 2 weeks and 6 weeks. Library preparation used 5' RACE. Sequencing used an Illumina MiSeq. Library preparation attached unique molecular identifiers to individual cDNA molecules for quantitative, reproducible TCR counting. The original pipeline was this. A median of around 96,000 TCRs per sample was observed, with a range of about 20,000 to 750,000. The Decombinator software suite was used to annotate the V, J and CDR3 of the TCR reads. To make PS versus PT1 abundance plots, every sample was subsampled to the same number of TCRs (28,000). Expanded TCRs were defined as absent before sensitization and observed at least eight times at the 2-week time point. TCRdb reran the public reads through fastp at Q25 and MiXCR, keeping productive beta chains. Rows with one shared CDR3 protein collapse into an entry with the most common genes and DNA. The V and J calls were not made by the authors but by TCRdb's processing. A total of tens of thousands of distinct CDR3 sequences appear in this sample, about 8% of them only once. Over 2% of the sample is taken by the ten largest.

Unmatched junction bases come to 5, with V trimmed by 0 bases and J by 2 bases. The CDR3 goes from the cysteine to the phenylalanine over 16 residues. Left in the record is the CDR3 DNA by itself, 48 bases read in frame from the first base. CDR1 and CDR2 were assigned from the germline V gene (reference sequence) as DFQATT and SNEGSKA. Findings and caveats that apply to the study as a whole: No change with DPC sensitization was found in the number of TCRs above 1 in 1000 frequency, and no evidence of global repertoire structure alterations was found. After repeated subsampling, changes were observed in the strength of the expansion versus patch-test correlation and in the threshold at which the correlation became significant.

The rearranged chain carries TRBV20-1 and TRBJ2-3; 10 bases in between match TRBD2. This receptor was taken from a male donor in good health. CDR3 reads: CSARDQGLAATDTQYF. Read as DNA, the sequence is TGCAGTGCTAGAGACCAAGGACTAGCGGCCACAGATACGCAGTATTTT.